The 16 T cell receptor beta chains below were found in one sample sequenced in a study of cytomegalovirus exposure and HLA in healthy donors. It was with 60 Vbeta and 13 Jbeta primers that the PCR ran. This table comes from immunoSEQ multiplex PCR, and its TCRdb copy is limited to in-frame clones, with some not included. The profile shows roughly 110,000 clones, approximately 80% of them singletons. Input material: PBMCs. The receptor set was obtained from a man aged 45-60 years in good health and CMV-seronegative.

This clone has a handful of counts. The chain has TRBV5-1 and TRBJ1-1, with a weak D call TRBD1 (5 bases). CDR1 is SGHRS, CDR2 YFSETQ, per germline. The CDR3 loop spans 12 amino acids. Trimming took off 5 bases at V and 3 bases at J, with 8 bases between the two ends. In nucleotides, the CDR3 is TGCGCCAGCAGGATAGGGGACACTGAAGCTTTCTTT. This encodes CASRIGDTEAFF.

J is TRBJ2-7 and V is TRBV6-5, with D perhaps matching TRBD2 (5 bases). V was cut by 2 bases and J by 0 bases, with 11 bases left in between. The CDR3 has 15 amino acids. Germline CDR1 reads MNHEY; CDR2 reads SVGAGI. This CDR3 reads CASSYGSGYSYEQYF. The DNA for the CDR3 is TGTGCCAGCAGTTACGGAAGCGGTTACTCCTACGAGCAGTACTTC.

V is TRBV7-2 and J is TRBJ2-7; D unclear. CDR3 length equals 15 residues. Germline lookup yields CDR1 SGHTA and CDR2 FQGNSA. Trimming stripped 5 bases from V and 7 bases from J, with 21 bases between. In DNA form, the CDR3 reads TGTGCCAGCAGCCCCAACTGGAATCGACTCTCAGAGCAGTACTTC. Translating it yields CASSPNWNRLSEQYF. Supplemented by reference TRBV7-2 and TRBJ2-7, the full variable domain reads GAGVSQSPSNKVTEKGKDVELRCDPISGHTALYWYRQSLGQGLEFLIYFQGNSAPDKSGLPSDRFSAERTGGSVSTLTIQRTQQEDSAVYLCASSPNWNRLSEQYFGPGTRLTVT.

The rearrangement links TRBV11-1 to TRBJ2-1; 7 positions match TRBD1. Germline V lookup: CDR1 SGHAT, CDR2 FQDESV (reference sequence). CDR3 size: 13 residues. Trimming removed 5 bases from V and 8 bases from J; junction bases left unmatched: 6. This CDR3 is CASSRQGFDEQFF. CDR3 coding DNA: TGTGCCAGCAGCCGACAGGGTTTTGATGAGCAGTTCTTC.

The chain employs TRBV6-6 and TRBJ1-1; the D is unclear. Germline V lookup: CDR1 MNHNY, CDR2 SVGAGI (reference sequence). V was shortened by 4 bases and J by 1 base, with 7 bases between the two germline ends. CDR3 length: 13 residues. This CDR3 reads CASSFSRNTEAFF. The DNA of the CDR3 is TGTGCCAGCAGTTTCTCCAGGAACACTGAAGCTTTCTTT.

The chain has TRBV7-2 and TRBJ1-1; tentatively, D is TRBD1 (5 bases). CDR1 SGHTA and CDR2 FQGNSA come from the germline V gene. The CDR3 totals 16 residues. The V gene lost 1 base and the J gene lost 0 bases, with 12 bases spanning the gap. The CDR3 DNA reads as TGTGCCAGCAGCTTAGGGGGAGGGACGGTGAACACTGAAGCTTTCTTT. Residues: CASSLGGGTVNTEAFF.

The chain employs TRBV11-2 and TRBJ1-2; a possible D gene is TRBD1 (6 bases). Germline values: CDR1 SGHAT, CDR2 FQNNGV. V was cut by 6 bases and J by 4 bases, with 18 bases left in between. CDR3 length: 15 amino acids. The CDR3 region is CASRSDSRGVYGYTF. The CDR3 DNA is TGTGCCAGCAGATCGGACAGTCGAGGTGTCTATGGCTACACCTTC. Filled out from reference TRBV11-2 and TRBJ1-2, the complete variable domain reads EAGVAQSPRYKIIEKRQSVAFWCNPISGHATLYWYQQILGQGPKLLIQFQNNGVVDDSQLPKDRFSAERLKGVDSTLKIQPAKLEDSAVYLCASRSDSRGVYGYTFGSGTRLTVV.

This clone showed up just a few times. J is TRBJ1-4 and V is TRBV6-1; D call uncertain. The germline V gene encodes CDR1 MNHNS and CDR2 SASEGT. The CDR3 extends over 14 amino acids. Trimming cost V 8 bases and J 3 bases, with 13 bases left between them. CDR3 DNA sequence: TGTGCCAGCTCCTCGGGGTCAGCTAATGAAAAACTGTTTTTT. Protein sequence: CASSSGSANEKLFF.

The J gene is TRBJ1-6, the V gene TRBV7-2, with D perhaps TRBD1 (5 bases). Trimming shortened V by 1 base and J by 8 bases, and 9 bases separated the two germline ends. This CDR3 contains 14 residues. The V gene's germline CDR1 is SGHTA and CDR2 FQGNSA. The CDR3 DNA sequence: TGTGCCAGCAGCTTAGGGCAGGGCCATTCACCCCTCCACTTT. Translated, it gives CASSLGQGHSPLHF.

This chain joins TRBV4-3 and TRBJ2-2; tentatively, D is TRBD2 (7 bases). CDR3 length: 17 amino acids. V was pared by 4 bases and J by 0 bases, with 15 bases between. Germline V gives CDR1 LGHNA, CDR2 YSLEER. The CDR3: CASSPRGGGSNTGELFF. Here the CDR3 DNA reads TGCGCCAGCAGCCCCCGAGGGGGGGGGTCGAACACCGGGGAGCTGTTTTTT.

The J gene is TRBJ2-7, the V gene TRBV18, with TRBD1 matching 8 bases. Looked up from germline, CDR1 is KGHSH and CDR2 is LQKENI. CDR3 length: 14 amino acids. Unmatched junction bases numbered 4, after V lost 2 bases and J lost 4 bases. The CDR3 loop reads CASSPSQGAYEQYF. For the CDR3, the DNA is TGTGCCAGCTCACCAAGCCAGGGGGCGTACGAGCAGTACTTC.

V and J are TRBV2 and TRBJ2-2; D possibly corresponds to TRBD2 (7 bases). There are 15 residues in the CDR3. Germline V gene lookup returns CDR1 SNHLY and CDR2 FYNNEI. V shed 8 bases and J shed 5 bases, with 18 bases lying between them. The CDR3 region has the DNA TGTGCCAGCGCTCGGCCGGGGGGCTGGACCGGGGAGCTGTTTTTT. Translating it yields CASARPGGWTGELFF.

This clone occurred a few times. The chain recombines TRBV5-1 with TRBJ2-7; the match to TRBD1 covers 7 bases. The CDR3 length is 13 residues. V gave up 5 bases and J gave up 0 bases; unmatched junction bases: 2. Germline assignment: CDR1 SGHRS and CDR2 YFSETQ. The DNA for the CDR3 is TGCGCCAGCAGACCAGGGGGCTCCTACGAGCAGTACTTC. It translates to CASRPGGSYEQYF.

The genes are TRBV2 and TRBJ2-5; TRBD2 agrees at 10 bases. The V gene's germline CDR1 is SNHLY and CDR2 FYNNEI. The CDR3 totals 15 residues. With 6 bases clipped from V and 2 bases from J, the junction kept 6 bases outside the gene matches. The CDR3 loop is CASRDSGGNQETQYF. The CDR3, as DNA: TGTGCCAGCAGGGATAGCGGGGGGAATCAAGAGACCCAGTACTTC.

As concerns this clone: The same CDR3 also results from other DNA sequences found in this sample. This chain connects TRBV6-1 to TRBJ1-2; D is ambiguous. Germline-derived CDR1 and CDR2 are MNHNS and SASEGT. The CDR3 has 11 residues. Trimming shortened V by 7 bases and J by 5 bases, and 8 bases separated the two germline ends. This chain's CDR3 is CASTGLYGYTF. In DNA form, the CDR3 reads TGTGCCAGCACGGGTTTATATGGCTACACCTTC.

The CDR3 protein is CASSVTGTGETQYF. As DNA, the CDR3 is TGTGCCAGCAGCGTTACCGGGACAGGCGAGACCCAGTACTTC. The gene calls are TRBV11-2 and TRBJ2-5; TRBD1 aligns across 8 bases. After removal of 5 bases from V and 5 bases from J, the junction contained 7 bases not matched to a gene. Germline V lookup: CDR1 SGHAT, CDR2 FQNNGV. CDR3 length equals 14 residues.